This entry is about one TCR beta chain. CDR3 length equals 12 residues. In germline, CDR1 is GTSNPN, CDR2 SVGIG (reference sequence). Trimming removed 2 bases from V and 5 bases from J, with 9 bases in between. Using immunoSEQ multiplex PCR, the repertoire was profiled, and TCRdb retains in-frame clones only, with some absent. Among some 81,000 clones listed, around four fifths were seen once. These data are taken from a study of OX40 agonist ivuxolimab in advanced cancers. Study context: Enrolled patients in dose escalation had cancers that were hepatocellular carcinoma, melanoma, renal cell or head and neck cancer.

This TCR was recovered from an adult with an advanced solid tumor such as melanoma, head and neck, liver or kidney cancer. The sequenced sample was CD4+ or CD8+ T cells sorted from blood, obtained in a trial of the OX40 agonist ivuxolimab. The chain links TRBV30 to TRBJ2-5; no clear D gene. DNA for the CDR3: TGTGCCTGGAGTCCCAGTCGGGAGACCCAGTACTTC. Amino acids: CAWSPSRETQYF.